Listed below are T cell receptor beta chains from one sample, sequenced in a study of T cell responses to AZD1222 COVID-19 vaccine. Sequenced by immunoSEQ multiplex PCR; TCRdb stores in-frame clones only, minus some. The sample consists of under 150,000 clones, around 90% of them appearing once. The sample here was peripheral blood, taken on day 0 of AZD1222 vaccination. These receptor sequences come from an adult in good health. The CDR3 runs from the conserved cysteine through the conserved F or W. D genes are given only for firm matches. Some rows mark clone size as missing; the rest say once, few, many or name a class of expanded clone.

v_gene: TRBV18; d_gene: NA; abundance: NA; j_gene: TRBJ2-5; CDR3nt: TGTGCCAGCTCACCAAAAGCGGACTCCCGAGAGACCCAGTACTTC; CDR3aa: CASSPKADSRETQYF
v_gene: TRBV2; d_gene: NA; abundance: few; j_gene: TRBJ2-2; CDR3nt: TGTGCCAGCAGCGAACCGAACACCGGGGAGCTGTTTTTT; CDR3aa: CASSEPNTGELFF
v_gene: TRBV19; d_gene: NA; abundance: NA; j_gene: TRBJ1-3; CDR3nt: TGTGCCAGTAGACTTATCGGGATCTCTGGAAACACCATATATTTT; CDR3aa: CASRLIGISGNTIYF
v_gene: TRBV19; d_gene: TRBD1; abundance: NA; j_gene: TRBJ1-2; CDR3nt: TGTGCCAGCCTCGCCGGAGGGACAGGCTTCGGGTTTAACTATGGCTACACCTTC; CDR3aa: CASLAGGTGFGFNYGYTF
v_gene: TRBV6-5; d_gene: NA; abundance: NA; j_gene: TRBJ2-1; CDR3nt: TGTGCCAGCTCCGCTACCAGCTCCTACAATGAGCAGTTCTTC; CDR3aa: CASSATSSYNEQFF
v_gene: TRBV7-9; d_gene: TRBD1; abundance: NA; j_gene: TRBJ2-7; CDR3nt: TGTGCCAGCAGCTTAGGGACAGGAAGTCAGTACTTC; CDR3aa: CASSLGTGSQYF
v_gene: TRBV28; d_gene: NA; abundance: NA; j_gene: TRBJ2-1; CDR3nt: TGTGCCAGCAGTATAAGACGACAACTTGCCGGGAATGAGCAGTTCTTC; CDR3aa: CASSIRRQLAGNEQFF
v_gene: TRBV6-2/TRBV6-3; d_gene: TRBD2; abundance: NA; j_gene: TRBJ2-3; CDR3nt: TGTGCCAGCAGTTACTGGAGCGGGAGGGCCAGCCCCGATACGCAGTATTTT; CDR3aa: CASSYWSGRASPDTQYF
v_gene: TRBV27; d_gene: NA; abundance: NA; j_gene: TRBJ1-4; CDR3nt: TGTGCCAGCAGTTTGGTCCAAATCAGGAAGATTGGGGGAAAACTGTTTTTT; CDR3aa: CASSLVQIRKIGGKLFF
v_gene: TRBV7-9; d_gene: TRBD2; abundance: NA; j_gene: TRBJ2-1; CDR3nt: TGTGCCAGCAGCCTACTAGCGGCCTCCTACAATGAGCAGTTCTTC; CDR3aa: CASSLLAASYNEQFF
v_gene: TRBV12-5; d_gene: NA; abundance: NA; j_gene: TRBJ1-1; CDR3nt: TGTGCTAGTGGGTCCCGGGACGCCGGAACTGAAGCTTTCTTT; CDR3aa: CASGSRDAGTEAFF
v_gene: TRBV6-1; d_gene: TRBD1; abundance: once; j_gene: TRBJ1-2; CDR3nt: TGTGCCAGCAGTGAAGGGGGTGGGGACAGCTATGGCTACACCTTC; CDR3aa: CASSEGGGDSYGYTF
v_gene: TRBV9; d_gene: TRBD1; abundance: NA; j_gene: TRBJ1-2; CDR3nt: TGTGCCAGCAGCGTAGGGGGACAGGGCCCCAATGGCTACACCTTC; CDR3aa: CASSVGGQGPNGYTF
v_gene: TRBV20-1; d_gene: NA; abundance: NA; j_gene: TRBJ2-3; CDR3nt: TGCAGTGCTAGTTTGGTCGCGGATACGCAGTATTTT; CDR3aa: CSASLVADTQYF
v_gene: TRBV27; d_gene: NA; abundance: NA; j_gene: TRBJ2-5; CDR3nt: TGTGCCAGCAAGTCCCTAAATCAAGAGACCCAGTACTTC; CDR3aa: CASKSLNQETQYF
v_gene: TRBV5-1; d_gene: NA; abundance: NA; j_gene: TRBJ1-2; CDR3nt: TGCGCCAGCAGCTTTTGGAGCCGGGAATACTATGGCTACACCTTC; CDR3aa: CASSFWSREYYGYTF
v_gene: TRBV7-6; d_gene: NA; abundance: NA; j_gene: TRBJ2-6; CDR3nt: TGTGCCAGCAGTCCCACGGTATCTGGGGCCAACGTCCTGACTTTC; CDR3aa: CASSPTVSGANVLTF
v_gene: TRBV3-1/TRBV3-2; d_gene: NA; abundance: NA; j_gene: TRBJ1-6; CDR3nt: TGTGCCAGCAGCCGAGTCGCGGGCCCGACCGCCTATAATTCACCCCTCCACTTT; CDR3aa: CASSRVAGPTAYNSPLHF
v_gene: TRBV9; d_gene: NA; abundance: once; j_gene: TRBJ1-1; CDR3nt: TGTGCCAGCGGGACATTTACTGAAGCTTTCTTT; CDR3aa: CASGTFTEAFF
v_gene: TRBV7-9; d_gene: NA; abundance: NA; j_gene: TRBJ2-1; CDR3nt: TGTGCCAGCAGCTTATACGGGAGCTTAACAAATGAGCAGTTCTTC; CDR3aa: CASSLYGSLTNEQFF
v_gene: TRBV13; d_gene: NA; abundance: NA; j_gene: TRBJ2-7; CDR3nt: TGTGCCAGCAGCTACCAGAGTTCCTACGAGCAGTACTTC; CDR3aa: CASSYQSSYEQYF
v_gene: TRBV11-2; d_gene: TRBD2; abundance: NA; j_gene: TRBJ2-7; CDR3nt: TGTGCCAGCAGCTTCAGCGGGAGGTCTAGCTACGAGCAGTACTTC; CDR3aa: CASSFSGRSSYEQYF
v_gene: TRBV4-3; d_gene: NA; abundance: NA; j_gene: TRBJ2-1; CDR3nt: TGCGCCAGCAGCCCCGAGGGGGGCTCCTACAATGAGCAGTTCTTC; CDR3aa: CASSPEGGSYNEQFF
v_gene: TRBV5-1; d_gene: NA; abundance: NA; j_gene: TRBJ2-7; CDR3nt: TGCGCCAGCAGCTTGGAAGGGAACACCGTCCCCTACGAGCAGTACTTC; CDR3aa: CASSLEGNTVPYEQYF
v_gene: TRBV19; d_gene: NA; abundance: NA; j_gene: TRBJ1-5; CDR3nt: TGTGCCAGTAGTCCCACAGAGAATCAGCCCCAGCATTTT; CDR3aa: CASSPTENQPQHF
v_gene: TRBV4-1; d_gene: NA; abundance: NA; j_gene: TRBJ1-2; CDR3nt: TGCGCCAGCAGCCAAGATCTTGAGAGTAGGGCGTATGGCTACACCTTC; CDR3aa: CASSQDLESRAYGYTF
v_gene: TRBV24-1; d_gene: NA; abundance: NA; j_gene: TRBJ2-2; CDR3nt: TGTGCCACCAGCGCGGGCAGTCCTAACACCGGGGAGCTGTTTTTT; CDR3aa: CATSAGSPNTGELFF
v_gene: TRBV9; d_gene: NA; abundance: NA; j_gene: TRBJ2-4; CDR3nt: TGTGCCAGCAGCGGCCTCAGGGGGGACGGAGCCAAAAACATTCAGTACTTC; CDR3aa: CASSGLRGDGAKNIQYF
v_gene: TRBV5-4; d_gene: NA; abundance: NA; j_gene: TRBJ1-1; CDR3nt: TGTGCCAGCAGCCCGGACCGTACGACATGGACTGAAGCTTTCTTT; CDR3aa: CASSPDRTTWTEAFF
v_gene: TRBV27; d_gene: TRBD1; abundance: once; j_gene: TRBJ1-6; CDR3nt: TGTGCCAGCAGTCCCGGGACAGACGATAATTCACCCCTCCACTTT; CDR3aa: CASSPGTDDNSPLHF
v_gene: TRBV2; d_gene: NA; abundance: NA; j_gene: TRBJ2-1; CDR3nt: TGTGCCAGCAGTGATGAGGTGAGGGGAGAGCAGTTCTTC; CDR3aa: CASSDEVRGEQFF
v_gene: TRBV5-5; d_gene: TRBD1; abundance: NA; j_gene: TRBJ1-2; CDR3nt: TGTGCCAGCAGCGGCGGGACAGCTCTGGCGTATGGCTACACCTTC; CDR3aa: CASSGGTALAYGYTF
v_gene: TRBV6-2/TRBV6-3; d_gene: NA; abundance: few; j_gene: TRBJ1-1; CDR3nt: TGTGCCAGCAGTTACTCGGAGTTAGGAGGGGAGGTCATGAACACTGAAGCTTTCTTT; CDR3aa: CASSYSELGGEVMNTEAFF
v_gene: TRBV27; d_gene: NA; abundance: NA; j_gene: TRBJ2-7; CDR3nt: TGTGCCAGCAGTTTATCCAGAAGGGGTAACGAGCAGTACTTC; CDR3aa: CASSLSRRGNEQYF
v_gene: TRBV10-2; d_gene: NA; abundance: once; j_gene: TRBJ1-1; CDR3nt: TGCGCCAGCAGTGAGTCGCGGGTAGCTGAAGCTTTCTTT; CDR3aa: CASSESRVAEAFF
v_gene: TRBV3-1/TRBV3-2; d_gene: NA; abundance: NA; j_gene: TRBJ1-2; CDR3nt: TGTGCCAGCAGTCAACTACTCAATTGGGACAACCTGGAGGGCTACACCTTC; CDR3aa: CASSQLLNWDNLEGYTF
v_gene: TRBV27; d_gene: TRBD2; abundance: NA; j_gene: TRBJ2-3; CDR3nt: TGTGCCAGCAGTTCAGAACTAGCGGGAGGGCCAAATACGCAGTATTTT; CDR3aa: CASSSELAGGPNTQYF
v_gene: TRBV18; d_gene: NA; abundance: NA; j_gene: TRBJ1-6; CDR3nt: TGTGCCAGCTCTCCGAGTGGAGGAGGCTCCTATAATTCACCCCTCCACTTT; CDR3aa: CASSPSGGGSYNSPLHF
v_gene: TRBV5-1; d_gene: TRBD2; abundance: NA; j_gene: TRBJ2-1; CDR3nt: TGCGCCAGCAGCTTAGCGGGAGGGCCCCACAATGAGCAGTTCTTC; CDR3aa: CASSLAGGPHNEQFF
v_gene: TRBV5-1; d_gene: NA; abundance: few; j_gene: TRBJ1-3; CDR3nt: TGCGCCAGCAGCTTGCGCTCTGGAAACACCATATATTTT; CDR3aa: CASSLRSGNTIYF
v_gene: TRBV5-6; d_gene: NA; abundance: NA; j_gene: TRBJ2-3; CDR3nt: TGTGCCAGCAGTGCCGGTGGGGGTAGGACAGATACGCAGTATTTT; CDR3aa: CASSAGGGRTDTQYF
v_gene: TRBV2; d_gene: NA; abundance: NA; j_gene: TRBJ2-1; CDR3nt: TGTGCCAGCAGTGTGTTAAAGAACAATGAGCAGTTCTTC; CDR3aa: CASSVLKNNEQFF
v_gene: TRBV11-3; d_gene: NA; abundance: NA; j_gene: TRBJ1-1; CDR3nt: TGTGCCAGCAGCTTAGATTACCGAGACACTGAAGCTTTCTTT; CDR3aa: CASSLDYRDTEAFF
v_gene: TRBV13; d_gene: TRBD2; abundance: NA; j_gene: TRBJ2-3; CDR3nt: TGTGCCAGCAGTTATCCGGGCGGGAGGGGAGATACGCAGTATTTT; CDR3aa: CASSYPGGRGDTQYF
v_gene: TRBV3-1/TRBV3-2; d_gene: NA; abundance: NA; j_gene: TRBJ2-5; CDR3nt: TGTGCCAGCAGCCAGATAGCGGTCAATCGACTAGAGACCCAGTACTTC; CDR3aa: CASSQIAVNRLETQYF
v_gene: TRBV4-1; d_gene: TRBD1; abundance: NA; j_gene: TRBJ1-4; CDR3nt: TGCGCCAGCAGCCAAGTGGGACAGTCGAATGAAAAACTGTTTTTT; CDR3aa: CASSQVGQSNEKLFF
v_gene: TRBV4-3; d_gene: NA; abundance: NA; j_gene: TRBJ1-1; CDR3nt: TGCGCCAGCAGCCAAAGACCAGATGTTGGGGTCTTGGCTTTCTTT; CDR3aa: CASSQRPDVGVLAFF
v_gene: TRBV7-2; d_gene: NA; abundance: NA; j_gene: TRBJ1-2; CDR3nt: TGTGCCAGCAGCTTATCAGCTTACGGATATGGCTACACCTTC; CDR3aa: CASSLSAYGYGYTF
v_gene: TRBV5-1; d_gene: TRBD1; abundance: few; j_gene: TRBJ1-3; CDR3nt: TGCGCCAGCAGCCTAACCGGGACAGGGTTCGGCTCTGGAAACACCATATATTTT; CDR3aa: CASSLTGTGFGSGNTIYF
v_gene: TRBV12-3/TRBV12-4; d_gene: NA; abundance: NA; j_gene: TRBJ1-1; CDR3nt: TGTGCCAGCACCATCGCTTTTGGCGCTGAAGCTTTCTTT; CDR3aa: CASTIAFGAEAFF
v_gene: TRBV6-5; d_gene: NA; abundance: NA; j_gene: TRBJ2-2; CDR3nt: TGTGCCAGCAGTAACAGGGAAGGGGGGGAGCTGTTTTTT; CDR3aa: CASSNREGGELFF